Following are 20 T cell receptor beta chains from one sample sequenced in a study of cytomegalovirus exposure and HLA in healthy donors. PCR was performed using 60 Vbeta and 13 Jbeta primers. The assay was immunoSEQ multiplex PCR, and TCRdb's table has in-frame clones only and misses some. The data show about 140,000 clones, with 65% to 80% seen just once and around 1.6% held by the top ten. The specimen sequenced was PBMCs. These receptor sequences come from a human donor in good health.

The rearrangement links TRBV10-3 to TRBJ2-7; weak D call: TRBD1 (6 bases). Germline CDR1 reads ENHRY; CDR2 reads SYGVKD. V lost 7 bases and J lost 6, with 34 bases in between. CDR3 length: 19 residues. CDR3: CAITCQAQEQGRGNSEQYF. In DNA form, the CDR3 reads TGTGCCATCACCTGTCAGGCCCAAGAACAGGGTCGGGGCAATTCCGAGCAGTACTTC.

This clone has only a few counts. This chain's CDR3 is CASSQETGSSGNYEQYF. CDR3 coding DNA: TGCGCCAGCAGCCAAGAAACGGGGTCTAGCGGGAACTACGAGCAGTACTTC. The chain links TRBV4-1 to TRBJ2-7, with 9 bases fitting TRBD2. Per the germline V gene, CDR1 is MGHRA and CDR2 is YSYEKL. Unmatched junction bases numbered 9, after V lost 0 bases and J lost 3 bases. This CDR3 spans 17 amino acids.

This sequence joins TRBV6-5 and TRBJ1-2; D remains unclear. The CDR3 loop spans 12 amino acids. V shed 8 bases and J shed 3 bases, with 10 bases lying between them. From germline, CDR1 is MNHEY and CDR2 SVGAGI. CDR3 DNA sequence: TGTGCCAGCCGGTCGGAGGACTATGGCTACACCTTC. Translating it yields CASRSEDYGYTF.

Concerning this clone: This same CDR3 is encoded by further DNA sequences in the sample. The V call is TRBV9, the J call TRBJ2-7; the match to TRBD1 covers 8 bases. The CDR3 contains 14 residues. Germline V gene lookup returns CDR1 SGDLS and CDR2 YYNGEE. The junction had 3 bases not matched to a gene; V was cut back by 2 bases and J by 2 bases. CDR3 sequence reads: CASSVGQGAYEQYF. The CDR3 bases are TGTGCCAGCAGCGTCGGACAGGGAGCCTACGAGCAGTACTTC. Supplemented by reference TRBV9 and TRBJ2-7, the full variable domain reads DSGVTQTPKHLITATGQRVTLRCSPRSGDLSVYWYQQSLDQGLQFLIQYYNGEERAKGNILERFSAQQFPDLHSELNLSSLELGDSALYFCASSVGQGAYEQYFGPGTRLTVT.

J is TRBJ2-5 and V is TRBV2; D gene uncertain. Germline V gives CDR1 SNHLY, CDR2 FYNNEI. Trimming left V 2 bases short and J 5 bases short, with 12 bases between. The CDR3 loop spans 14 amino acids. The CDR3: CASSELSEAETQYF. CDR3 DNA sequence: TGTGCCAGCAGTGAATTATCTGAGGCTGAGACCCAGTACTTC.

The chain employs TRBV9 and TRBJ2-1, with 7 bases aligning to TRBD1. J was trimmed by 7 bases and V by 5 bases; bases with no gene match: 12. The V gene's germline CDR1 is SGDLS and CDR2 YYNGEE. CDR3 size: 15 residues. CDR3 bases: TGTGCCAGCAGTAAACAGGGGACGAGCGAAAATGAGCAGTTCTTC. Translation: CASSKQGTSENEQFF.

The gene calls are TRBV6-5 and TRBJ2-3, with 7 positions matching TRBD2. This CDR3 spans 12 amino acids. CDR1 and CDR2 from the germline V gene are MNHEY and SVGAGI. V lost 2 bases, J lost 13 bases, and 6 bases stayed unmatched. CDR3 sequence reads: CASSYPAGRKYF. DNA of the CDR3: TGTGCCAGCAGTTACCCAGCGGGACGAAAGTATTTT.

In its sample, this clone was seen a few times. J is TRBJ2-2 and V is TRBV7-3, with a possible D match to TRBD1 (5 bases). V shed 1 base and J shed 2 bases, with 14 bases lying between them. In germline, CDR1 is SGHTA, CDR2 FQGTGA. The CDR3 has 17 amino acids. For the CDR3, the DNA is TGTGCCAGCAGCTTAATGGCGGTGACAGTCAACACCGGGGAGCTGTTTTTT. Protein: CASSLMAVTVNTGELFF.

In its sample, this clone was seen once. The chain's CDR3 is CASSLGQGNQPQHF. DNA of the CDR3: TGTGCCAGCAGTTTAGGGCAGGGAAATCAGCCCCAGCATTTT. This chain links TRBV27 with TRBJ1-5; maybe TRBD1 (5 bases). Trimming pared 2 bases from V and 4 bases from J, leaving 9 bases between. The CDR3 runs 14 residues. Looked up from germline, CDR1 is MNHEY and CDR2 is SMNVEV (reference sequence).

The chain couples TRBV5-1 to TRBJ2-3, with D perhaps matching TRBD1 (7 bases). The length of the CDR3 is 15 residues. V was shortened by 4 bases and J by 2 bases, with 14 bases between the two germline ends. In germline, CDR1 is SGHRS, CDR2 YFSETQ. The CDR3 reads CASSGGGADTDTQYF. The CDR3 DNA reads TGCGCCAGCAGCGGAGGGGGCGCGGACACAGATACGCAGTATTTT.

This clone was seen more than once but under ten times. Distinct nucleotide sequences in the sample also encode this CDR3. This chain links TRBV18 with TRBJ1-1; 8 bases align to TRBD1. The J segment lost 2 bases and the V segment lost 3 bases, leaving 2 bases of the junction unmatched. The CDR3 extends over 14 amino acids. Germline V lookup: CDR1 KGHSH, CDR2 LQKENI. CDR3 sequence (DNA): TGTGCCAGCTCACCCGGACAGGGAAACACTGAAGCTTTCTTT. It encodes CASSPGQGNTEAFF.

V is TRBV27 and J is TRBJ1-1, with D maybe TRBD1 (5 bases). The CDR3 extends over 12 amino acids. The germline V gene has CDR1 MNHEY and CDR2 SMNVEV (reference sequence). Trimming took 5 bases from V and 7 from J, leaving 11 bases between them. The chain's CDR3 is CASSPNGGEAFF. The CDR3 DNA follows: TGTGCCAGCAGTCCCAACGGGGGTGAAGCTTTCTTT.

The chain links TRBV9 to TRBJ2-2, with a tentative D call TRBD2 (7 bases). CDR3 length: 16 residues. V lost 4 bases to trimming and J lost 4 bases, with 17 bases between them. Germline V gives CDR1 SGDLS, CDR2 YYNGEE. DNA of the CDR3: TGTGCCAGCAGCCGGGGGGCTAGCGACCGCACCGGGGAGCTGTTTTTT. Protein sequence: CASSRGASDRTGELFF.

This clone was detected a few times. The J gene is TRBJ1-4, the V gene TRBV11-2, with 8 bases that match TRBD1. Trimming took 3 bases from V and 12 from J; bases not matched to a gene: 6. CDR1 is SGHAT, CDR2 FQNNGV, per germline. The CDR3 loop spans 13 amino acids. The CDR3: CASSFYRGAELFF. CDR3 DNA sequence: TGTGCCAGCAGCTTCTACAGGGGGGCCGAACTGTTTTTT.

This chain joins TRBV6-5 and TRBJ2-2, with D hard to call. This CDR3 has 11 residues. CDR1 MNHEY and CDR2 SVGAGI come from the germline V gene. V was clipped by 7 bases and J by 6 bases, with 6 bases between them. CDR3: CASTRAGELFF. The CDR3 DNA reads as TGTGCCAGCACACGGGCCGGGGAGCTGTTTTTT.

V and J are TRBV27 and TRBJ2-5; 8 positions match TRBD1. The CDR3 consists of 13 residues. The V segment lost 4 bases and the J segment 3 bases; nucleotides outside the gene matches: 1. Germline V gene data show CDR1 as MNHEY and CDR2 as SMNVEV (reference sequence). CDR3 coding DNA: TGTGCCAGCAGTTCGGACAGGGAAGAGACCCAGTACTTC. It specifies CASSSDREETQYF.

This clone was seen more than once but under ten times. Since the CDR3 does not end with the conserved phenylalanine or tryptophan, this likely comes from a read error. Because the CDR3's place on the DNA is in doubt, the DNA is left out and the CDR3 is given as listed by TCRdb. This chain connects TRBV2 to TRBJ1-1; the table assigns TRBD1, which was not confirmed against the DNA. The CDR3 contains 12 residues when both ends are counted. Germline lookup yields CDR1 SNHLY and CDR2 FYNNEI. This CDR3 is CASSRDRFVFFT.

As to this clone: An end of the junction differs from the germline gene, which may be a read error. The same CDR3 is also encoded by other DNA sequences in this sample. The chain uses TRBV29-1 and TRBJ2-7; 12 nucleotides align to TRBD2. CDR3 length: 12 residues. From germline, CDR1 is SQVTM and CDR2 ANQGSEA. DNA for the CDR3: TGCAGTGTTGAGGGACTAGCGGGCGAGCAGTACTTC. This translates into CSVEGLAGEQYF.

The chain links TRBV2 to TRBJ2-7, with 10 bases fitting TRBD2. CDR1 is SNHLY, CDR2 FYNNEI, per germline. With 4 bases clipped from V and 4 bases from J, the junction kept 7 bases outside the gene matches. This CDR3 is 15 amino acids long. CDR3 sequence (DNA): TGTGCCAGCAGTGGCCTAGCGGGAGCGGGGTACGAGCAGTACTTC. It translates to CASSGLAGAGYEQYF.

Written as DNA, the CDR3 is TGCGCCAGCAGCTTGGTGGGACAGGGGGCCTACGAGCAGTACTTC. Amino acids: CASSLVGQGAYEQYF. The chain has TRBV5-1 and TRBJ2-7; the match to TRBD1 covers 11 bases. The V and J ends lost 0 bases and 2 bases, in that order; junction bases with no gene match: 1. Germline CDR1 SGHRS, CDR2 YFSETQ. The CDR3 runs to 15 residues.